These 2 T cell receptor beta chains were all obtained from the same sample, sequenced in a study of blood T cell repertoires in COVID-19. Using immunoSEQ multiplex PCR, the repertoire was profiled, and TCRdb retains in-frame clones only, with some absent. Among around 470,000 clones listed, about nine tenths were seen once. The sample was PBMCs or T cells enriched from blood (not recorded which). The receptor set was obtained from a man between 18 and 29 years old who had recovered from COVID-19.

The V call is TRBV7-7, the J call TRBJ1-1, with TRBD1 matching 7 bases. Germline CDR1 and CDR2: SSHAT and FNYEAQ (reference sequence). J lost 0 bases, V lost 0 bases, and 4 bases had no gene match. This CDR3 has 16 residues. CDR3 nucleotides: TGTGCCAGCAGCTTAGCGATGGGACAGCTGAACACTGAAGCTTTCTTT. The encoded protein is CASSLAMGQLNTEAFF.

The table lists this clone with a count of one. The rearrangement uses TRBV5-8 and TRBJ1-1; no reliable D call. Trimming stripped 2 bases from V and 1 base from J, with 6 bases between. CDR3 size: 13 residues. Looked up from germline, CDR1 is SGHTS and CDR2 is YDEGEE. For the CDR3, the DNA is TGTGCCAGCAGCTTCACTTCGAACACTGAAGCTTTCTTT. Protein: CASSFTSNTEAFF.